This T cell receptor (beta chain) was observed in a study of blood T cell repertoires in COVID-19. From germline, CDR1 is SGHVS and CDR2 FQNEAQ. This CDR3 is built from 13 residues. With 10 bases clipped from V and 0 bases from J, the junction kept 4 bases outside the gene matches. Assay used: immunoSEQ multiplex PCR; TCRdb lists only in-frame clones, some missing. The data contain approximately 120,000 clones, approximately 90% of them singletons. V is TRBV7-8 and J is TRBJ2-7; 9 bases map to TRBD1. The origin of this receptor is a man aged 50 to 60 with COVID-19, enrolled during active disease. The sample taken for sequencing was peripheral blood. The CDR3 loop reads CAIGTGSSYEQYF. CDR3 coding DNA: TGTGCCATCGGGACAGGGAGCTCCTACGAGCAGTACTTC.